Below, 26 T cell receptor beta chains from the same sample are listed, as sequenced in a study of blood T cell repertoires in COVID-19. Using immunoSEQ multiplex PCR, the repertoire was profiled, and TCRdb retains in-frame clones only, with some absent. In the table there are over 200,000 clones, around 90% of which are singletons. Specimen: peripheral blood. The origin of the receptors is a man aged 25-40 years with COVID-19, enrolled during active disease.

CDR3 DNA: TGCGCCAGCAGTGAGCAGGGGCTAAATCAGCCCCAGCATTTT. Encoded protein: CASSEQGLNQPQHF. V usage is TRBV10-2 and J usage is TRBJ1-5; a possible D gene is TRBD1 (6 bases). The V gene's germline CDR1 is WSHSY and CDR2 SAAADI. Trimming took 2 bases from V and 4 from J, leaving 9 bases between them. The CDR3 covers 14 residues.

The gene calls are TRBV5-1 and TRBJ2-1; 12 bases map to TRBD2. CDR1 is SGHRS, CDR2 YFSETQ, per germline. V was pared by 3 bases and J by 2 bases, with 0 bases of the junction left unmatched. The CDR3 contains 15 residues. The CDR3 nucleotides read TGCGCCAGCAGCTGGACTAGCGGGGCCTACAATGAGCAGTTCTTC. Residues: CASSWTSGAYNEQFF.

This chain uses TRBV4-3 with TRBJ1-1; D is possibly TRBD1 (5 bases). V lost 0 bases, J lost 2 bases, and 19 bases lay in between. The CDR3 sequence is 18 residues long. Germline values: CDR1 LGHNA, CDR2 YSLEER. CDR3 nucleotides: TGCGCCAGCAGCCAAGACCTGGGGGGATTTAGCCCCAACACTGAAGCTTTCTTT. This codes for CASSQDLGGFSPNTEAFF.

This clone was recorded only once. The genes are TRBV25-1 and TRBJ2-1; 14 bases are shared with TRBD2. Trimming at V came to 3 bases and at J to 6 bases, leaving 7 bases not matched to a gene. This CDR3 spans 17 amino acids. Germline V gene data show CDR1 as MGHDK and CDR2 as SYGVNS. The CDR3 protein is CASSDPGTSGRGNEQFF. For the CDR3, the DNA is TGTGCCAGCAGTGATCCCGGGACTAGCGGGAGAGGCAATGAGCAGTTCTTC.

V usage is TRBV9 and J usage is TRBJ1-5; D may be TRBD1 (5 bases). This CDR3 spans 15 amino acids. Germline CDR1 is SGDLS and CDR2 is YYNGEE. Trimming removed 4 bases at V and 1 base at J, with 12 bases between. The CDR3 DNA follows: TGTGCCAGCAGCAGGGGCGCGGGGAGCAATCAGCCCCAGCATTTT. This codes for CASSRGAGSNQPQHF. Supplemented by reference TRBV9 and TRBJ1-5, the full variable domain reads DSGVTQTPKHLITATGQRVTLRCSPRSGDLSVYWYQQSLDQGLQFLIQYYNGEERAKGNILERFSAQQFPDLHSELNLSSLELGDSALYFCASSRGAGSNQPQHFGDGTRLSIL.

The genes are TRBV19 and TRBJ1-3; D call uncertain. The V gene's germline CDR1 is LNHDA and CDR2 SQIVND (reference sequence). Trimming left V 5 bases short and J 0 bases short, with 11 bases between. The CDR3 runs to 15 residues. CDR3 in DNA: TGTGCCAGTAGTTACGACGGAGCCTCTGGAAACACCATATATTTT. Its translation: CASSYDGASGNTIYF.

The rearrangement links TRBV6-4 to TRBJ1-2, with TRBD1 identical over 11 bases. Germline lookup yields CDR1 MRHNA and CDR2 SNTAGT. The J segment lost 3 bases and the V segment lost 7 bases, leaving 13 bases of the junction unmatched. The CDR3 extends over 17 amino acids. Here the CDR3 DNA reads TGTGCCAGCAAAGAATTACCGGGACAGGGGGTCCACTATGGCTACACCTTC. It codes for CASKELPGQGVHYGYTF.

This clone was seen once. V and J are TRBV12-3 or TRBV12-4 and TRBJ1-2; D is unresolved. The CDR3 runs 13 residues. V was clipped by 2 bases and J by 6 bases, with 10 bases between them. The CDR3 sequence: CASSLPGWDGYTF. CDR3 bases: TGTGCCAGCAGTTTACCAGGTTGGGATGGCTACACCTTC.

The chain uses TRBV11-3 and TRBJ1-1, with D perhaps TRBD1 (5 bases). Germline CDR1 and CDR2: SGHNT and YENEEA. V lost 0 bases, J lost 8 bases, and 13 bases lay in between. The CDR3 consists of 14 residues. The CDR3 DNA reads as TGTGCCAGCAGCTTAGATCATCGGGGGACGGAAGCTTTCTTT. Amino acid sequence: CASSLDHRGTEAFF.

The V and J genes are TRBV18 and TRBJ1-2; 7 nucleotides agree with TRBD1. Germline CDR1 reads KGHSH; CDR2 reads LQKENI. The CDR3 has 15 residues. Losses at the gene ends were 4 bases for V and 3 bases for J; bases not matched to a gene: 8. The CDR3 protein is CASSLITGTDYGYTF. For the CDR3, the DNA is TGTGCCAGCTCACTCATTACCGGGACAGACTATGGCTACACCTTC.

The gene calls are TRBV7-2 and TRBJ1-2; D is possibly TRBD1 (5 bases). Germline assignment: CDR1 SGHTA and CDR2 FQGNSA. V lost 1 base and J lost 1, with 13 bases in between. There are 16 residues in the CDR3. The CDR3 nucleotides are TGTGCCAGCAGCTTAGGGACGACAGTAAATAACTATGGCTACACCTTC. Translation gives CASSLGTTVNNYGYTF.

The chain carries TRBV7-3 and TRBJ2-3; the D is unclear. In germline, CDR1 is SGHTA, CDR2 FQGTGA. Deletions cut 2 bases from V and 0 bases from J, with 6 bases between. The CDR3 is 14 amino acids. CDR3 region: CASSLSPSTDTQYF. In DNA, the CDR3 is TGTGCCAGCAGCTTATCCCCTAGCACAGATACGCAGTATTTT. Combining the CDR3 with reference TRBV7-3 and TRBJ2-3 gives the whole variable domain GAGVSQTPSNKVTEKGKYVELRCDPISGHTALYWYRQSLGQGPEFLIYFQGTGAADDSGLPNDRFFAVRPEGSVSTLKIQRTERGDSAVYLCASSLSPSTDTQYFGPGTRLTVL.

The CDR3 loop is CASSGDEKLFF. In nucleotides, the CDR3 is TGTGCCAGCTCCGGGGATGAAAAACTGTTTTTT. The rearrangement joins TRBV18 to TRBJ1-4; D gene ambiguous. The CDR3 loop spans 11 amino acids. V was shortened by 6 bases and J by 6 bases, with 5 bases between the two germline ends. Germline CDR1 is KGHSH and CDR2 is LQKENI.

The chain has TRBV5-1 and TRBJ1-4; D perhaps matches TRBD1 (6 bases). V lost 0 bases and J 4 bases, leaving 10 bases between the germline ends. Germline V CDR1 and CDR2: SGHRS, YFSETQ. The CDR3 length is 15 residues. The CDR3 reads CASSLVTGLNEKLFF. CDR3 bases: TGCGCCAGCAGCTTGGTGACAGGACTTAATGAAAAACTGTTTTTT.

The chain has TRBV19 and TRBJ1-2; possible D gene TRBD1, 6 bases. The CDR3 is 13 amino acids. Per germline, CDR1 LNHDA and CDR2 SQIVND (reference sequence). The V gene lost 3 bases and the J gene lost 2 bases, with 7 bases spanning the gap. The CDR3 DNA follows: TGTGCCAGTAGTATGACAGGCAACTATGGCTACACCTTC. Protein product: CASSMTGNYGYTF.

The chain couples TRBV13 to TRBJ1-5, with D uncertain. Trimming removed 3 bases at V and 4 bases at J, with 7 bases between. This CDR3 region has 13 residues. Germline V lookup: CDR1 PRHDT, CDR2 FYEKMQ (reference sequence). Here the CDR3 reads CASSLTGNQPQHF. In nucleotides, the CDR3 is TGTGCCAGCAGCTTGACGGGGAATCAGCCCCAGCATTTT.

The CDR3 sequence: CASSRPGQGTTGNTIYF. The CDR3 DNA sequence: TGTGCCAGCAGCCGACCGGGACAGGGAACCACTGGAAACACCATATATTTT. J is TRBJ1-3 and V is TRBV7-9; the match to TRBD1 covers 9 bases. The CDR3 has 17 amino acids. The trim removed 5 bases at V and 2 bases at J, leaving 10 bases unmatched. Germline assignment: CDR1 SEHNR and CDR2 FQNEAQ (reference sequence).

This sequence joins TRBV5-1 and TRBJ2-1; 9 bases map to TRBD1. With V trimmed by 2 bases and J by 8 bases, 8 bases remained unmatched. CDR1 is SGHRS and CDR2 is YFSETQ in the germline V gene. The length of the CDR3 is 15 residues. The CDR3 sequence is CASSLLGQGGHEQFF. The CDR3, as DNA: TGCGCCAGCAGCTTACTGGGACAGGGTGGCCATGAGCAGTTCTTC.

The chain has TRBV5-5 and TRBJ1-5; possibly TRBD1 for D (5 bases). Trimming cost V 5 bases and J 2 bases, with 20 bases left between them. The CDR3 is 17 residues long. CDR1 and CDR2 from the germline V gene are SGHKS and YYEKEE (reference sequence). This CDR3 reads CASSLGTGGIGNQPQHF. CDR3 DNA sequence: TGTGCCAGCAGTCTAGGAACCGGGGGGATAGGCAATCAGCCCCAGCATTTT.

The CDR3 DNA follows: TGCAGCGTTGTCCCACCCGGGACTAGCGGCAATGAGCAGTTCTTC. Its translation is CSVVPPGTSGNEQFF. The J gene is TRBJ2-1, the V gene TRBV29-1; TRBD2 matches at 11 bases. CDR1 is SQVTM, CDR2 ANQGSEA, per germline. The V segment lost 4 bases and the J segment 6 bases; nucleotides outside the gene matches: 8. This CDR3 spans 15 amino acids.

The chain carries TRBV9 and TRBJ2-1, with D maybe TRBD2 (5 bases). Germline CDR1 and CDR2: SGDLS and YYNGEE. The CDR3 runs to 17 residues. The V and J ends lost 4 bases and 3 bases respectively, with 20 bases between them. CDR3 nucleotides: TGTGCCAGCAGCCCCCGGCCAGTCGGTGGACTCTACAATGAGCAGTTCTTC. Translating gives CASSPRPVGGLYNEQFF.

The V call is TRBV6-1, the J call TRBJ2-3; D unresolved. V gave up 3 bases and J gave up 0 bases, with 16 bases separating them. Germline V lookup: CDR1 MNHNS, CDR2 SASEGT. The CDR3 is made up of 17 amino acids. CDR3 nucleotides: TGTGCCAGCAGTGAGTTTGTAAGCGCACTCAGCACAGATACGCAGTATTTT. Encoded protein: CASSEFVSALSTDTQYF.

The CDR3 DNA is TGTGCCATCAGTAAAGTTCCGGGACAGGGGGGGAATTCACCCCTCCACTTT. Protein product: CAISKVPGQGGNSPLHF. The rearrangement joins TRBV10-3 to TRBJ1-6, with 11 bases fitting TRBD1. The J segment lost 7 bases and the V segment lost 5 bases, leaving 10 bases of the junction unmatched. CDR1 and CDR2 from the germline V gene are ENHRY and SYGVKD. The CDR3 has 17 residues.

The rearrangement uses TRBV7-3 and TRBJ1-2; possibly TRBD1 for D (5 bases). CDR1 is SGHTA, CDR2 FQGTGA, per germline. The CDR3 has 18 amino acids. V dropped 2 bases and J dropped 4 bases, with 23 bases sitting between them. CDR3 bases: TGTGCCAGCAGCTTATGGGCCCCTCGGGGAGGAGGGACCTATGGCTACACCTTC. The encoded protein is CASSLWAPRGGGTYGYTF.

This clone was counted only a few times. This sequence joins TRBV6-5 and TRBJ1-3; tentatively, D is TRBD1 (6 bases). CDR1 and CDR2 from the germline V gene are MNHEY and SVGAGI. V lost 4 bases and J lost 3, with 16 bases in between. The CDR3 is 16 residues long. The CDR3 loop reads CASSSPPGGLGNTIYF. CDR3 nucleotides: TGTGCCAGCAGTTCCCCCCCTGGGGGCCTTGGAAACACCATATATTTT.

A single count supports this clone. The chain carries TRBV28 and TRBJ1-6, with D tentatively TRBD1 (6 bases). CDR3 length: 15 residues. Trimming removed 6 bases from V and 10 bases from J, with 19 bases in between. Germline values: CDR1 MDHEN, CDR2 SYDVKM. The CDR3 DNA is TGTGCCAGCAGCCAACAAACAGGGTTATGGTCACCCCTCCACTTT. Its translation is CASSQQTGLWSPLHF.